This TCR beta chain emerged from a study of cytotoxic CD8 clonotypes in ibrutinib-treated CLL. The study's findings and limits: Baseline levels of clonality went above those of age-matched healthy donors and moved with circulating CD8+ T-cell counts.

The table came from immunoSEQ multiplex PCR; TCRdb's copy has only in-frame clones and leaves some out. The sample includes about 160,000 clones, less than 85% of them seen just once. This clone was recorded only once. Its antigen is not identified. The V gene's germline CDR1 is SGDLS and CDR2 YYNGEE. CDR3 size: 14 residues. Trimming took 0 bases from V and 2 from J, leaving 7 bases between them. This sequence originates from a human donor with chronic lymphocytic leukemia. Sequences were derived from PBMCs, sampled after 24 months of ibrutinib treatment. V is TRBV9 and J is TRBJ2-3; D unresolved. For the CDR3, the DNA is TGTGCCAGCAGCGTAGGAGACAACACAGATACGCAGTATTTT. Translated, it gives CASSVGDNTDTQYF.